The text below deals with one T cell receptor beta chain. No antigen is known for it. The data stem from a study of cytomegalovirus exposure and HLA in healthy donors. This CDR3 has 13 residues. CDR1 is MDHEN, CDR2 SYDVKM, per germline. The V end lost 6 bases, the J end lost 1 base, and 9 bases lay between the germline ends. PCR amplification relied on 60 Vbeta primers (plus 13 Jbeta primers). Sequenced by immunoSEQ multiplex PCR; TCRdb stores in-frame clones only, minus some. The data show approximately 120,000 clones, with about 82% seen just once and about 2% held by the top ten. General observations from the study: The analysis excluded some indistinguishable V segments, including TRBV6-2 and TRBV6-3.

The sample comprised PBMCs. This chain uses TRBV28 with TRBJ1-1; D unclear. The clonotype was recovered from a man between 50 and 59 years old in good health and CMV-seronegative. The CDR3 loop is CASSPYRNTEAFF. The CDR3 coding sequence is TGTGCCAGCAGCCCCTACAGGAACACTGAAGCTTTCTTT.